Shown below are 17 T cell receptor beta chains from a single sample sequenced in a study of blood T cells in healthy people across ages. Then a second PCR, running roughly 6 to 11 cycles, was carried out with a sample-barcoded 5' primer and a J-beta primer mix. TCRdb re-derived calls from the 5' RACE reads in MiXCR, one entry per CDR3 protein. The table includes just under 750,000 distinct CDR3 sequences, about 24% detected once. The material sequenced was blood. The receptors originated from a man in his 70s in good health.

The chain recombines TRBV7-2 with TRBJ1-5, with no clear D. V lost 3 bases, J lost 4 bases, and 10 bases lay in between. CDR3 length: 14 residues. Germline-derived CDR1 and CDR2 are SGHTA and FQGNSA. The CDR3 coding sequence is TGTGCCAGCAGCTTGACTCAGGCAAATCAGCCCCAGCATTTT. Translated: CASSLTQANQPQHF. Complete variable domain (other parts from reference TRBV7-2 and TRBJ1-5): GAGVSQSPSNKVTEKGKDVELRCDPISGHTALYWYRQSLGQGLEFLIYFQGNSAPDKSGLPSDRFSAERTGGSVSTLTIQRTQQEDSAVYLCASSLTQANQPQHFGDGTRLSIL.

The J gene is TRBJ2-1, the V gene TRBV11-2; 8 bases fit TRBD2. Per germline, CDR1 SGHAT and CDR2 FQNNGV. J gave up 8 bases and V 1 base, and 7 bases lay outside the gene matches. The CDR3 contains 15 residues. For the CDR3, the DNA is TGTGCCAGCAGCTTAGCCGGGGGGGGTTTCGATGAGCAGTTCTTC. It yields the protein CASSLAGGGFDEQFF.

This clonotype was counted between two and nine times. This chain connects TRBV27 to TRBJ2-1, with TRBD1 matching over 10 bases. CDR3 length equals 15 residues. Trimming took 5 bases from V and 5 from J; bases not matched to a gene: 6. CDR1 and CDR2 (germline): MNHEY, SMNVEV (reference sequence). The CDR3 loop reads CASSALGTGDNEQFF. CDR3 DNA: TGTGCCAGCAGTGCCCTCGGGACAGGGGACAATGAGCAGTTCTTC.

This clonotype was counted between two and nine times. The rearrangement uses TRBV7-8 and TRBJ2-7; D is uncertain. Germline V gene data show CDR1 as SGHVS and CDR2 as FQNEAQ. The CDR3 is 14 amino acids. V was trimmed by 2 bases and J by 0 bases, leaving 8 bases between them. Here the CDR3 reads CASSLRAPSYEQYF. CDR3 bases: TGTGCCAGCAGCTTACGGGCCCCCTCCTACGAGCAGTACTTC. The whole variable domain, filled in from reference TRBV7-8 and TRBJ2-7, reads GAGVSQSPRYKVAKRGQDVALRCDPISGHVSLFWYQQALGQGPEFLTYFQNEAQLDKSGLPSDRFFAERPEGSVSTLKIQRTQQEDSAVYLCASSLRAPSYEQYFGPGTRLTVT.

The rearrangement links TRBV2 to TRBJ1-5, with no clear D. V was clipped by 8 bases and J by 2 bases, with 13 bases between them. Germline lookup yields CDR1 SNHLY and CDR2 FYNNEI. The CDR3 contains 14 residues. CDR3 in DNA: TGTGCCAGCGGTTCCGAGGGAGGCAATCAGCCCCAGCATTTT. Its translation is CASGSEGGNQPQHF.

V and J are TRBV5-1 and TRBJ2-5; D gene unclear. The V and J ends lost 6 bases and 7 bases respectively, with 7 bases between them. CDR3 length equals 10 residues. Germline V gene lookup returns CDR1 SGHRS and CDR2 YFSETQ. The CDR3 protein is CASTLRTQYF. As DNA, the CDR3 is TGCGCCAGCACCTTACGGACCCAGTACTTC.

The chain joins TRBV27 to TRBJ2-5; TRBD1 matches at 7 bases. After removal of 3 bases from V and 1 base from J, the junction contained 2 bases not matched to a gene. CDR1 is MNHEY and CDR2 is SMNVEV in the germline V gene (reference sequence). The CDR3 extends over 14 amino acids. The chain's CDR3 is CASSFGDSQETQYF. The CDR3 DNA reads TGTGCCAGCAGTTTCGGGGACAGCCAAGAGACCCAGTACTTC.

V is TRBV6-1 and J is TRBJ1-1; tentatively, D is TRBD1 (5 bases). This CDR3 is 15 amino acids long. Trimming stripped 3 bases from V and 0 bases from J, with 11 bases between. In germline, CDR1 is MNHNS, CDR2 SASEGT. This CDR3 is CASSESQVMNTEAFF. The CDR3, as DNA: TGTGCCAGCAGTGAGTCACAGGTGATGAACACTGAAGCTTTCTTT.

This chain links TRBV5-1 with TRBJ1-6; 9 positions match TRBD1. Per the germline V gene, CDR1 is SGHRS and CDR2 is YFSETQ. This CDR3 comprises 16 residues. The V gene end was trimmed by 4 bases and the J gene end by 9 bases; junction bases not matched to a gene: 11. The CDR3: CASSTRSGTGPSPLHF. As DNA, the CDR3 is TGCGCCAGCAGCACTCGTTCCGGGACAGGGCCTTCACCCCTCCACTTT.

CDR3 DNA sequence: TGTGCCAGCAGTCCGTACAGGGGGCCGACCTACGAGCAGTACTTC. Its protein is CASSPYRGPTYEQYF. The rearrangement uses TRBV27 and TRBJ2-7; TRBD1 matches at 9 bases. Germline lookup yields CDR1 MNHEY and CDR2 SMNVEV (reference sequence). With 5 bases clipped from V and 2 bases from J, the junction kept 7 bases outside the gene matches. The CDR3 totals 15 residues.

This chain links TRBV20-1 with TRBJ2-1; D remains ambiguous. The DNA end is a closer match to TRBJ2-7, so the J assignment may be wrong. Germline CDR1 reads DFQATT; CDR2 reads SNEGSKA (reference sequence). The CDR3 is 12 amino acids. The CDR3 sequence is CSAPDNSYEQYF. Here the CDR3 DNA reads TGCAGTGCTCCCGACAACTCCTACGAGCAGTACTTC.

The chain is built from TRBV25-1 and TRBJ1-5, with 8 positions matching TRBD1. V lost 3 bases and J lost 2; bases outside the gene matches: 9. CDR1 and CDR2 (germline): MGHDK, SYGVNS. The CDR3 length is 17 residues. The CDR3 DNA reads TGTGCCAGCAGTGAGGGGGTGGGACAGGCGGGCAATCAGCCCCAGCATTTT. Its translation: CASSEGVGQAGNQPQHF.

This clonotype was detected ten times or more. The chain employs TRBV7-9 and TRBJ2-7; D not certain. Germline values: CDR1 SEHNR, CDR2 FQNEAQ (reference sequence). The CDR3 contains 12 residues. The V end lost 2 bases, the J end lost 2 bases, and 4 bases lay between the germline ends. CDR3 coding DNA: TGTGCCAGCAGCTTACAAGCCTACGAGCAGTACTTC. It is translated as CASSLQAYEQYF.

The rearrangement uses TRBV29-1 and TRBJ1-1; 7 bases line up with TRBD1. The germline gives CDR1 SQVTM, CDR2 ANQGSEA. The ends lost 7 bases at V and 0 bases at J; junction bases unmatched: 11. The CDR3 runs to 15 residues. The CDR3 here is CSASTGTIVNTEAFF. The CDR3 DNA reads TGCAGCGCATCGACAGGGACTATCGTGAACACTGAAGCTTTCTTT.

This clonotype was picked up many times. The DNA for the CDR3 is TGCGCCAGCAGTGGACCTAACTCGCTCAATGAGCAGTTCTTC. Its translation: CASSGPNSLNEQFF. V usage is TRBV10-2 and J usage is TRBJ2-1; D remains unclear. The germline V gene encodes CDR1 WSHSY and CDR2 SAAADI. This CDR3 has 14 amino acids. V was trimmed by 4 bases and J by 6 bases, leaving 13 bases between them.

This clonotype was observed a handful of times. V usage is TRBV6-6 and J usage is TRBJ2-3; D not certain. Trimming pared 7 bases from V and 3 bases from J, leaving 14 bases between. In germline, CDR1 is MNHNY, CDR2 SVGAGI (reference sequence). The CDR3 totals 14 residues. The CDR3 protein is CASTLALGTDTQYF. The CDR3 DNA sequence: TGTGCCAGCACCCTCGCCCTAGGGACAGATACGCAGTATTTT.

The chain joins TRBV4-3 to TRBJ2-3, with D unclear. CDR1 and CDR2 from the germline V gene are LGHNA and YSLEER. V lost 3 bases and J lost 9, with 16 bases in between. The CDR3 is made up of 14 amino acids. The CDR3 nucleotides read TGCGCCAGCAGCCATTCATTACTCCAAGGAACGCAGTATTTT. As protein: CASSHSLLQGTQYF.